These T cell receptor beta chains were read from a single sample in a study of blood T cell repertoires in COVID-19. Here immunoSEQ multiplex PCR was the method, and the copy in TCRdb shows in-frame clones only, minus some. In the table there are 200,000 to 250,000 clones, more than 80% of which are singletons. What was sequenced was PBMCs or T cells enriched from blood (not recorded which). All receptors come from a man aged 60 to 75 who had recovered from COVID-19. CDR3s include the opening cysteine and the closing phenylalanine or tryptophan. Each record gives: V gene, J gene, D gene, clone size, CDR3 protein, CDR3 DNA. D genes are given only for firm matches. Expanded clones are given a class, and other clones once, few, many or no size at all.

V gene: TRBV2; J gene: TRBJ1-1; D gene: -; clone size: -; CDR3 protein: CASSDRVMNTEAFF; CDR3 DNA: TGTGCCAGCAGTGACAGGGTCATGAACACTGAAGCTTTCTTT
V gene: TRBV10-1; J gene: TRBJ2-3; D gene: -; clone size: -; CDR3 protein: CASSAFSRGNTQYF; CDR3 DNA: TGCGCCAGCAGTGCCTTTTCCAGGGGAAATACGCAGTATTTT
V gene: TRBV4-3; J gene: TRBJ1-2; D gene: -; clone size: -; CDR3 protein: CASSQDINSYGYTF; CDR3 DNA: TGCGCCAGCAGCCAAGATATTAACTCTTATGGCTACACCTTC
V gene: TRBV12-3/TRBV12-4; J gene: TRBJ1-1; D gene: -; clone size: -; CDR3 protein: CASSFQGSTEAFF; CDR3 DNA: TGTGCCAGCAGTTTTCAGGGGAGCACTGAAGCTTTCTTT
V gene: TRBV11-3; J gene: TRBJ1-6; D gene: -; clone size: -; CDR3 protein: CASSLSGDNSPLHF; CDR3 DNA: TGTGCCAGCAGCCTCTCAGGGGACAATTCACCCCTCCACTTT
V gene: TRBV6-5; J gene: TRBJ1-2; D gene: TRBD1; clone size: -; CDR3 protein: CASSPRDSYGYTF; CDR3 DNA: TGTGCCAGCAGTCCGCGGGACAGCTATGGCTACACCTTC
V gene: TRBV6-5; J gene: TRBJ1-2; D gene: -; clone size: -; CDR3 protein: CASSYSNTQNYGYTF; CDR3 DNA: TGTGCCAGCAGTTACTCGAATACCCAGAACTATGGCTACACCTTC
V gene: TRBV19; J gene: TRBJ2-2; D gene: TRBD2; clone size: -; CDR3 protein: CASSPGGGLNGELFF; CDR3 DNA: TGTGCCAGTAGCCCGGGGGGGGGCCTCAACGGGGAGCTGTTTTTT
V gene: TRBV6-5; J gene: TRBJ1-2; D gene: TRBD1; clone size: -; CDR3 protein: CASVKPGQIYGYTF; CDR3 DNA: TGTGCCAGCGTAAAGCCGGGACAGATTTATGGCTACACCTTC
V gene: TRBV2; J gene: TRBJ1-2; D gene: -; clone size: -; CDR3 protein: CASRGGGPYGYTF; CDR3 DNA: TGTGCCAGCAGGGGCGGGGGGCCGTATGGCTACACCTTC
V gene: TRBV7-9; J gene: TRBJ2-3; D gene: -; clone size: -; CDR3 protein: CASSLTEASTDTQYF; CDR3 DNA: TGTGCCAGCAGTTTGACAGAAGCTAGCACAGATACGCAGTATTTT
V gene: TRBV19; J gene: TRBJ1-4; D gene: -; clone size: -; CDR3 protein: CASSLRGGNEKLFF; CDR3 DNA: TGTGCCAGTAGTTTGCGAGGGGGTAATGAAAAACTGTTTTTT
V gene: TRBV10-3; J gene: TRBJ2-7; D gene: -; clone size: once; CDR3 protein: CAISETRAGTPVEQYF; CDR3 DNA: TGTGCCATCAGTGAGACGAGAGCCGGGACACCGGTCGAGCAGTACTTC
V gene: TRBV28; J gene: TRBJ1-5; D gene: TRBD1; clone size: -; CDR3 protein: CASSPGTGVQPQHF; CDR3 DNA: TGTGCCAGCAGCCCCGGGACAGGGGTTCAGCCCCAGCATTTT
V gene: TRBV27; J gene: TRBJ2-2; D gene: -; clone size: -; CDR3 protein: CASSLSLTSTNTGELFF; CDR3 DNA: TGTGCCAGCAGTTTATCCCTAACTAGCACGAACACCGGGGAGCTGTTTTTT
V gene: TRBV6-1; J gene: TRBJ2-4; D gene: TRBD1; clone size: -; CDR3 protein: CASSEGWTGVNLAKNIQYF; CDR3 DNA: TGTGCCAGCAGTGAAGGGTGGACAGGAGTTAATCTAGCCAAAAACATTCAGTACTTC
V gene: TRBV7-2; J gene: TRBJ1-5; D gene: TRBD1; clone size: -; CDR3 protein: CASSPGTAKNQPQHF; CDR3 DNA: TGTGCCAGCAGCCCAGGGACAGCCAAGAATCAGCCCCAGCATTTT
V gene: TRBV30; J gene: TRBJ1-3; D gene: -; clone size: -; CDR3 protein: CAWSVGAPNTIYF; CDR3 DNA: TGTGCCTGGAGTGTAGGAGCCCCGAACACCATATATTTT
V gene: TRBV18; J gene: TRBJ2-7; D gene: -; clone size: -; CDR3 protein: CASSLLPSSYEQYF; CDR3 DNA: TGTGCCAGCTCACTTCTACCGAGCTCCTACGAGCAGTACTTC
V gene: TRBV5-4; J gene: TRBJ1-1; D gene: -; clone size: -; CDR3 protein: CASSLGRQPEAFF; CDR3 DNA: TGTGCCAGCAGCTTGGGGAGACAGCCTGAAGCTTTCTTT
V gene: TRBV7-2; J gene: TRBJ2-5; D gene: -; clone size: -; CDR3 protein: CASSRGDRRGQETQYF; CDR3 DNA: TGTGCCAGCAGCAGGGGCGATCGGCGGGGCCAAGAGACCCAGTACTTC
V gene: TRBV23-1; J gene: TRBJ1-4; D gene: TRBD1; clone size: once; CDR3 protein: CASSPGQGAKNEKLFF; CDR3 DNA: TGCGCCAGCAGCCCGGGACAGGGGGCGAAGAATGAAAAACTGTTTTTT
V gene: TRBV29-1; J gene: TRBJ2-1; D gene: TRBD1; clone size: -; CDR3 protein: CSVASGGHNEQFF; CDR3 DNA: TGCAGCGTTGCATCAGGGGGCCACAATGAGCAGTTCTTC
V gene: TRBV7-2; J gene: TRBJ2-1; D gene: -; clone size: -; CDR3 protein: CASSLSSRGLDEQFF; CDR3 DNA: TGTGCCAGCAGCTTAAGTTCCCGAGGTCTTGATGAGCAGTTCTTC
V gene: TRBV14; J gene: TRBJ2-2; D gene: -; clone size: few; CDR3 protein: CASSQRGNVDGELFF; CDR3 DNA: TGTGCCAGCAGCCAGAGGGGGAATGTGGACGGGGAGCTGTTTTTT
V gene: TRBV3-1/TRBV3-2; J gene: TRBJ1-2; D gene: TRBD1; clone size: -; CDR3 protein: CASSPEKGQRFSRGYTF; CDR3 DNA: TGTGCCAGCAGCCCAGAGAAGGGACAGAGATTTTCGCGGGGCTACACCTTC
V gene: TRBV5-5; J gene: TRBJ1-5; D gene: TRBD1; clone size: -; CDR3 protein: CASSSVTGGNQPQHF; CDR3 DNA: TGTGCCAGCAGCAGCGTGACAGGGGGAAATCAGCCCCAGCATTTT
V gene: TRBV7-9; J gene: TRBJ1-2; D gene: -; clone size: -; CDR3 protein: CASSLGTDNYGYTF; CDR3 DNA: TGTGCCAGCAGCTTAGGGACAGATAACTATGGCTACACCTTC
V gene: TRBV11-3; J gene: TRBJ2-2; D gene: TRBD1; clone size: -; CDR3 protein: CASSPSDRSFAGELFF; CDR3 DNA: TGTGCCAGCAGCCCGTCGGACAGGAGTTTTGCCGGGGAGCTGTTTTTT